What follows are 7 T cell receptor beta chains derived from one specimen sequenced in a study of Ad26.COV2.S vaccination and SARS-CoV-2 variants. Treatment here: about 20 received Ad26.COV2.S at low or high dose, single or two shots; 5 received placebo; per-sample allocation not given. All samples were drawn on day 63, counting from the first vaccine or placebo injection. The table came from immunoSEQ multiplex PCR; TCRdb's copy has only in-frame clones and leaves some out. This sample has fewer than 500,000 clones, with about 92% found just once. The specimen was peripheral blood, collected in a trial of Ad26.COV2.S vaccine versus placebo. Source of these receptors: a person between 18 and 60 years old who received the Ad26.COV2.S COVID-19 vaccine or a placebo.

The V gene is TRBV5-1, the J gene TRBJ2-1; D ambiguous. The CDR3 covers 14 residues. Germline CDR1 SGHRS, CDR2 YFSETQ. V was pared by 0 bases and J by 7 bases, with 11 bases between. The CDR3 bases are TGCGCCAGCAGCTTGGGTTCCGGTGGTAATGAGCAGTTCTTC. Protein product: CASSLGSGGNEQFF.

This CDR3 is CASTGYGELFF. CDR3 bases: TGTGCCAGCACAGGTTACGGGGAGCTGTTTTTT. This chain links TRBV12-3 or TRBV12-4 with TRBJ2-2; D is ambiguous. V was pared by 7 bases and J by 7 bases, with 7 bases between. This CDR3 region has 11 residues.

The chain joins TRBV29-1 to TRBJ1-1; tentative D call: TRBD1 (5 bases). CDR1 is SQVTM, CDR2 ANQGSEA, per germline. The CDR3 runs 14 residues. Trimming pared 6 bases from V and 2 bases from J, leaving 16 bases between. The chain's CDR3 is CSVGGGVLNTEAFF. The CDR3 DNA is TGCAGCGTGGGGGGTGGGGTCCTAAACACTGAAGCTTTCTTT.

The V and J genes are TRBV6-4 and TRBJ2-1; D possibly corresponds to TRBD1 (6 bases). CDR1 is MRHNA and CDR2 is SNTAGT in the germline V gene. V was clipped by 6 bases and J by 9 bases, with 21 bases between them. CDR3 size: 15 residues. The CDR3 DNA reads TGTGCCAGCAGACGGACAGTCGGACTTTCGAGTGAGCAGTTCTTC. Its protein product is CASRRTVGLSSEQFF.

V and J are TRBV20-1 and TRBJ2-1, with no clear D. The CDR3 is 11 residues long. The V gene's germline CDR1 is DFQATT and CDR2 SNEGSKA (reference sequence). Trimming cost V 5 bases and J 4 bases, with 6 bases left between them. The CDR3 DNA follows: TGCAGTGCTCCCGAGTACAATGAGCAGTTCTTC. The encoded protein is CSAPEYNEQFF.

The chain employs TRBV28 and TRBJ2-7; weak D call: TRBD1 (6 bases). V was trimmed by 3 bases and J by 2 bases, leaving 14 bases between them. The V gene's germline CDR1 is MDHEN and CDR2 SYDVKM. This CDR3 region has 15 residues. The CDR3 DNA follows: TGTGCCAGCAGTTTTCCGCAGGGGTCAGCCTACGAGCAGTACTTC. Protein sequence: CASSFPQGSAYEQYF. The whole variable domain, filled in from reference TRBV28 and TRBJ2-7, reads DVKVTQSSRYLVKRTGEKVFLECVQDMDHENMFWYRQDPGLGLRLIYFSYDVKMKEKGDIPEGYSVSREKKERFSLILESASTNQTSMYLCASSFPQGSAYEQYFGPGTRLTVT.

The chain has TRBV14 and TRBJ2-7, with D possibly being TRBD2 (7 bases). This CDR3 region has 13 residues. CDR1 and CDR2 from the germline V gene are SGHDN and FVKESK. The V and J ends lost 6 bases and 6 bases respectively, with 15 bases between them. CDR3 sequence: CASRRGGGREQYF. The CDR3 DNA follows: TGTGCCAGCAGGCGGGGAGGGGGTCGCGAGCAGTACTTC. The entire variable domain, with the rest obtained from reference TRBV14 and TRBJ2-7, is as follows: EAGVTQFPSHSVIEKGQTVTLRCDPISGHDNLYWYRRVMGKEIKFLLHFVKESKQDESGMPNNRFLAERTGGTYSTLKVQPAELEDSGVYFCASRRGGGREQYFGPGTRLTVT.